A selection of T cell receptor beta chains follows, all from one sample in a study of CD8+ T cells in alopecia areata. Generated by immunoSEQ multiplex PCR, the TCRdb table keeps only in-frame clones and is missing some. The sample holds some 220,000 clones, more than 45% seen once. The input for sequencing was CD4+ T cells sorted from blood, taken at week 4, from a patient treated with tofacitinib. All receptors come from a human donor with alopecia areata. CDR3s include the opening cysteine and the closing phenylalanine or tryptophan. The D gene is left open where the match is weak. Where a row states a size, it is once, few, many or the class of an expanded clone; other rows omit it.

d_gene: TRBD1; v_gene: TRBV5-1; j_gene: TRBJ1-4; abundance: many; CDR3aa: CASSSGTGGRDEKLFF; CDR3nt: TGCGCCAGCAGCTCTGGGACAGGGGGCCGGGATGAAAAACTGTTTTTT
d_gene: TRBD2; v_gene: TRBV7-2; j_gene: TRBJ2-3; abundance: NA; CDR3aa: CASSPRFGGSTDTQYF; CDR3nt: TGTGCCAGCAGCCCCCGTTTCGGGGGGAGCACAGATACGCAGTATTTT
d_gene: NA; v_gene: TRBV30; j_gene: TRBJ1-3; abundance: NA; CDR3aa: CAWNLGGNTIYF; CDR3nt: TGTGCCTGGAACCTGGGCGGAAACACCATATATTTT
d_gene: NA; v_gene: TRBV19; j_gene: TRBJ2-7; abundance: NA; CDR3aa: CASSISGYGEQYF; CDR3nt: TGTGCCAGTAGTATTTCAGGATATGGCGAGCAGTACTTC
d_gene: TRBD1; v_gene: TRBV10-3; j_gene: TRBJ2-3; abundance: NA; CDR3aa: CAISANQGASDTQYF; CDR3nt: TGTGCCATCAGTGCTAACCAGGGGGCATCAGATACGCAGTATTTT
d_gene: NA; v_gene: TRBV29-1; j_gene: TRBJ1-1; abundance: NA; CDR3aa: CSVSLRGNTEAFF; CDR3nt: TGCAGCGTGTCTCTTAGGGGAAACACTGAAGCTTTCTTT
d_gene: NA; v_gene: TRBV28; j_gene: TRBJ1-5; abundance: once; CDR3aa: CASSLDYFQPQHF; CDR3nt: TGTGCCAGCAGTTTAGACTACTTCCAGCCCCAGCATTTT
d_gene: NA; v_gene: TRBV10-2; j_gene: TRBJ2-5; abundance: NA; CDR3aa: CASGESNHRAETQYF; CDR3nt: TGCGCCAGCGGTGAGTCGAACCACAGGGCAGAGACCCAGTACTTC
d_gene: NA; v_gene: TRBV7-6; j_gene: TRBJ1-3; abundance: many; CDR3aa: CASSLGSLSSGNTIYF; CDR3nt: TGTGCCAGCAGCTTAGGAAGTCTTTCCTCTGGAAACACCATATATTTT
d_gene: TRBD2; v_gene: TRBV10-3; j_gene: TRBJ2-1; abundance: few; CDR3aa: CAISESFPSGGDEQFF; CDR3nt: TGTGCCATCAGTGAGTCGTTCCCTAGCGGGGGCGATGAGCAGTTCTTC
d_gene: NA; v_gene: TRBV29-1; j_gene: TRBJ1-1; abundance: NA; CDR3aa: CSAGGAAMNTEAFF; CDR3nt: TGCAGCGCCGGGGGGGCCGCGATGAACACTGAAGCTTTCTTT
d_gene: TRBD1; v_gene: TRBV9; j_gene: TRBJ2-7; abundance: NA; CDR3aa: CASSVAGTGTYEQYF; CDR3nt: TGTGCCAGCAGCGTAGCCGGGACAGGAACCTACGAGCAGTACTTC
d_gene: NA; v_gene: TRBV10-1; j_gene: TRBJ2-7; abundance: few; CDR3aa: CASSAPGDLREQYF; CDR3nt: TGCGCCAGCAGTGCACCCGGGGACCTCCGCGAGCAGTACTTC
d_gene: TRBD1; v_gene: TRBV7-2; j_gene: TRBJ1-1; abundance: NA; CDR3aa: CASSFFTGTGGTEAFF; CDR3nt: TGTGCCAGCAGCTTTTTTACCGGGACAGGGGGCACTGAAGCTTTCTTT
d_gene: TRBD1; v_gene: TRBV11-2; j_gene: TRBJ1-6; abundance: once; CDR3aa: CASSLTGVGYNSPLHF; CDR3nt: TGTGCCAGCAGCTTAACAGGGGTGGGCTATAATTCACCCCTCCACTTT
d_gene: NA; v_gene: TRBV29-1; j_gene: TRBJ1-2; abundance: NA; CDR3aa: CSVLYPNYGYTF; CDR3nt: TGCAGCGTTCTTTATCCCAACTATGGCTACACCTTC
d_gene: NA; v_gene: TRBV5-1; j_gene: TRBJ2-2; abundance: NA; CDR3aa: CASSLSGGNTGELFF; CDR3nt: TGCGCCAGCAGCTTGAGCGGAGGGAACACCGGGGAGCTGTTTTTT
d_gene: TRBD2; v_gene: TRBV19; j_gene: TRBJ2-7; abundance: NA; CDR3aa: CASSARGGRYYEQYF; CDR3nt: TGTGCCAGTAGCGCCCGGGGGGGCCGTTATTACGAGCAGTACTTC
d_gene: NA; v_gene: TRBV25-1; j_gene: TRBJ2-7; abundance: few; CDR3aa: CASSGNRVPYEQYF; CDR3nt: TGTGCCAGCAGTGGAAACAGGGTCCCCTACGAGCAGTACTTC
d_gene: NA; v_gene: TRBV13; j_gene: TRBJ1-6; abundance: NA; CDR3aa: CASSQRLGTTVSPLHF; CDR3nt: TGTGCCAGCAGTCAGAGGTTGGGGACGACGGTTTCACCCCTCCACTTT
d_gene: NA; v_gene: TRBV5-1; j_gene: TRBJ1-1; abundance: NA; CDR3aa: CASSLGPGNTEAFF; CDR3nt: TGCGCCAGCAGCTTAGGTCCAGGGAACACTGAAGCTTTCTTT
d_gene: NA; v_gene: TRBV5-1; j_gene: TRBJ2-7; abundance: NA; CDR3aa: CASSLDNEQYF; CDR3nt: TGCGCCAGCAGCTTGGACAACGAGCAGTACTTC
d_gene: NA; v_gene: TRBV9; j_gene: TRBJ2-2; abundance: NA; CDR3aa: CASSPRSRLTGELFF; CDR3nt: TGTGCCAGCAGCCCACGTTCTCGGTTAACCGGGGAGCTGTTTTTT
d_gene: TRBD1; v_gene: TRBV7-2; j_gene: TRBJ1-1; abundance: few; CDR3aa: CASSLQGANTEAFF; CDR3nt: TGTGCCAGCAGCTTACAGGGGGCGAACACTGAAGCTTTCTTT
d_gene: NA; v_gene: TRBV30; j_gene: TRBJ2-1; abundance: NA; CDR3aa: CAWRRGPNNEQFF; CDR3nt: TGTGCCTGGAGACGAGGGCCGAACAATGAGCAGTTCTTC
d_gene: NA; v_gene: TRBV2; j_gene: TRBJ1-2; abundance: NA; CDR3aa: CASRRGNSIFPF; CDR3nt: TGTGCCAGCAGGAGGGGGAATAGTATCTTCCCCTTC
d_gene: NA; v_gene: TRBV10-3; j_gene: TRBJ2-1; abundance: few; CDR3aa: CASNGGNEQFF; CDR3nt: TGTGCCTCGAACGGGGGCAATGAGCAGTTCTTC
d_gene: NA; v_gene: TRBV9; j_gene: TRBJ1-2; abundance: few; CDR3aa: CASSVGGIDYGYTF; CDR3nt: TGTGCCAGCAGCGTAGGAGGGATAGATTATGGCTACACCTTC
d_gene: NA; v_gene: TRBV7-2; j_gene: TRBJ2-6; abundance: NA; CDR3aa: CASSLLVGANVLTF; CDR3nt: TGTGCCAGCAGCTTACTTGTTGGGGCCAACGTCCTGACTTTC
d_gene: TRBD1; v_gene: TRBV29-1; j_gene: TRBJ1-5; abundance: few; CDR3aa: CSVATGNQPQHF; CDR3nt: TGCAGCGTGGCGACAGGGAATCAGCCCCAGCATTTT
d_gene: TRBD1; v_gene: TRBV11-2; j_gene: TRBJ2-3; abundance: few; CDR3aa: CASSLVETGAAYTQYF; CDR3nt: TGTGCCAGCAGCTTAGTTGAGACAGGGGCCGCTTATACGCAGTATTTT
d_gene: TRBD2; v_gene: TRBV18; j_gene: TRBJ2-1; abundance: NA; CDR3aa: CASSPSGGIEQFF; CDR3nt: TGTGCCAGCTCACCTTCGGGAGGGATTGAGCAGTTCTTC
d_gene: TRBD2; v_gene: TRBV15; j_gene: TRBJ2-3; abundance: NA; CDR3aa: CATSRDLLAGARTDTQYF; CDR3nt: TGTGCCACCAGCAGAGATTTACTAGCGGGGGCCCGCACAGATACGCAGTATTTT
d_gene: NA; v_gene: TRBV30; j_gene: TRBJ1-2; abundance: NA; CDR3aa: CAWSRSVPYGYTF; CDR3nt: TGTGCCTGGAGCCGGTCAGTCCCCTATGGCTACACCTTC
d_gene: TRBD1; v_gene: TRBV11-2; j_gene: TRBJ2-3; abundance: NA; CDR3aa: CASSSGVGQGKSDTQYF; CDR3nt: TGTGCCAGCAGTTCTGGCGTTGGACAGGGGAAGTCGGATACGCAGTATTTT
d_gene: TRBD1; v_gene: TRBV25-1; j_gene: TRBJ1-5; abundance: NA; CDR3aa: CASRETGGDQPQHF; CDR3nt: TGTGCCAGCAGGGAGACAGGGGGGGATCAGCCCCAGCATTTT
d_gene: NA; v_gene: TRBV6-5; j_gene: TRBJ1-2; abundance: NA; CDR3aa: CASSGKVGGYTF; CDR3nt: TGTGCCAGCAGTGGAAAGGTGGGAGGCTACACCTTC
d_gene: NA; v_gene: TRBV11-2; j_gene: TRBJ2-6; abundance: NA; CDR3aa: CASRPIGANVLTF; CDR3nt: TGTGCCAGCAGGCCCATTGGGGCCAACGTCCTGACTTTC
d_gene: TRBD1; v_gene: TRBV5-6; j_gene: TRBJ2-7; abundance: NA; CDR3aa: CASSLWWGQGAYEQYF; CDR3nt: TGTGCCAGCAGCCTATGGTGGGGACAGGGGGCTTACGAGCAGTACTTC
d_gene: NA; v_gene: TRBV29-1; j_gene: TRBJ1-4; abundance: few; CDR3aa: CSVGTNEKLFF; CDR3nt: TGCAGCGTTGGGACGAATGAAAAACTGTTTTTT
d_gene: NA; v_gene: TRBV10-1; j_gene: TRBJ2-1; abundance: NA; CDR3aa: CASSESGRNEQFF; CDR3nt: TGCGCCAGCAGTGAGTCCGGTCGGAATGAGCAGTTCTTC
d_gene: NA; v_gene: TRBV7-2; j_gene: TRBJ2-6; abundance: few; CDR3aa: CASSSRTGTGANVLTF; CDR3nt: TGTGCCAGCAGCTCCAGAACCGGGACTGGGGCCAACGTCCTGACTTTC
d_gene: NA; v_gene: TRBV29-1; j_gene: TRBJ1-2; abundance: once; CDR3aa: CSVGEGYTF; CDR3nt: TGCAGCGTTGGAGAGGGCTACACCTTC
d_gene: NA; v_gene: TRBV9; j_gene: TRBJ1-2; abundance: NA; CDR3aa: CASSGPGRIYGYTF; CDR3nt: TGTGCCAGCAGCGGCCCCGGACGGATCTATGGCTACACCTTC
d_gene: NA; v_gene: TRBV4-3; j_gene: TRBJ2-2; abundance: few; CDR3aa: CASSQEDISTGELFF; CDR3nt: TGCGCCAGCAGCCAAGAGGATATTTCCACCGGGGAGCTGTTTTTT
d_gene: NA; v_gene: TRBV7-2; j_gene: TRBJ2-1; abundance: few; CDR3aa: CASSFSGYEQFF; CDR3nt: TGTGCCAGCAGCTTCTCAGGGTATGAGCAGTTCTTC
d_gene: NA; v_gene: TRBV4-3; j_gene: TRBJ1-2; abundance: NA; CDR3aa: CASSQVRDGGYTF; CDR3nt: TGCGCCAGCAGCCAAGTTAGGGACGGCGGCTACACCTTC
d_gene: NA; v_gene: TRBV12-5; j_gene: TRBJ2-6; abundance: many; CDR3aa: CASGLVQGTGANVLTF; CDR3nt: TGTGCTAGTGGTTTGGTACAAGGGACTGGGGCCAACGTCCTGACTTTC
d_gene: TRBD1; v_gene: TRBV7-6; j_gene: TRBJ1-1; abundance: NA; CDR3aa: CASSLGQTGLNTEAFF; CDR3nt: TGTGCCAGCAGCTTAGGGCAGACAGGGCTGAACACTGAAGCTTTCTTT
d_gene: NA; v_gene: TRBV30; j_gene: TRBJ1-2; abundance: NA; CDR3aa: CAWSAEVGGYTF; CDR3nt: TGTGCCTGGAGCGCCGAAGTTGGTGGCTACACCTTC
d_gene: TRBD1; v_gene: TRBV7-3; j_gene: TRBJ2-1; abundance: NA; CDR3aa: CASSIGQGASYEQFF; CDR3nt: TGTGCCAGCAGCATCGGACAGGGGGCTTCGTATGAGCAGTTCTTC
d_gene: NA; v_gene: TRBV27; j_gene: TRBJ1-6; abundance: NA; CDR3aa: CASSKIRGSLNSPLHF; CDR3nt: TGTGCCAGCAGCAAGATCCGGGGGTCCCTAAATTCACCCCTCCACTTT
d_gene: TRBD2; v_gene: TRBV9; j_gene: TRBJ2-1; abundance: NA; CDR3aa: CASSVVPLAGGQHEQFF; CDR3nt: TGTGCCAGCAGCGTAGTTCCACTAGCGGGGGGGCAGCATGAGCAGTTCTTC
d_gene: TRBD2; v_gene: TRBV4-3; j_gene: TRBJ2-1; abundance: few; CDR3aa: CASSQLGGSYNEQFF; CDR3nt: TGCGCCAGCAGCCAATTGGGAGGGTCCTACAATGAGCAGTTCTTC
d_gene: TRBD1; v_gene: TRBV25-1; j_gene: TRBJ2-5; abundance: NA; CDR3aa: CASSDWTGASETQYF; CDR3nt: TGTGCCAGCAGTGATTGGACAGGGGCGTCAGAGACCCAGTACTTC
d_gene: NA; v_gene: TRBV29-1; j_gene: TRBJ2-1; abundance: NA; CDR3aa: CSVRPRAALSNEQFF; CDR3nt: TGCAGCGTCCGGCCCCGGGCCGCCCTGAGCAATGAGCAGTTCTTC